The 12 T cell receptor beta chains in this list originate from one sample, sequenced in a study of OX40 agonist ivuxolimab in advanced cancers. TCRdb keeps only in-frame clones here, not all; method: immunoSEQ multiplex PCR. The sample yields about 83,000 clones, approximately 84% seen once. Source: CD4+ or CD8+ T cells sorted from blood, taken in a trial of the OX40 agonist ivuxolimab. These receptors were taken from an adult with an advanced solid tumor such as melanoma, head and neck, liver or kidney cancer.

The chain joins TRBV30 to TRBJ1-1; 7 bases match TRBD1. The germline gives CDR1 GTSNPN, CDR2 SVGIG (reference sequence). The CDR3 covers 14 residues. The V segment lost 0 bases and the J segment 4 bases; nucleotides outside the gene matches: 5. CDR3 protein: CAWSVLSGGTEAFF. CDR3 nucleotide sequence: TGTGCCTGGAGTGTCCTCTCAGGGGGCACTGAAGCTTTCTTT.

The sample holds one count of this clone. This CDR3 reads CAWSARSGLQFF. In DNA form, the CDR3 reads TGTGCCTGGAGCGCAAGATCGGGACTCCAGTTCTTC. This chain links TRBV30 with TRBJ2-1; weak D call: TRBD2 (6 bases). Germline CDR1 is GTSNPN and CDR2 is SVGIG (reference sequence). The length of the CDR3 is 12 residues. V was pared by 3 bases and J by 13 bases, with 16 bases between. Supplemented by reference TRBV30 and TRBJ2-1, the full variable domain reads SQTIHQWPATLVQPVGSPLSLECTVEGTSNPNLYWYRQAAGRGLQLLFYSVGIGQISSEVPQNLSASRPQDRQFILSSKKLLLSDSGFYLCAWSARSGLQFFGPGTRLTVL.

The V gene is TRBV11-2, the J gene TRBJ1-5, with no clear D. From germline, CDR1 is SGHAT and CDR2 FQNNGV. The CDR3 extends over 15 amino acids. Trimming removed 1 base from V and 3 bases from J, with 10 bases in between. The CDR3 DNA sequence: TGTGCCAGCAGCTTAGGCGACAACTACAATCAGCCCCAGCATTTT. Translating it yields CASSLGDNYNQPQHF. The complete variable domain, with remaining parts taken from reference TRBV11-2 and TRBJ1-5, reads EAGVAQSPRYKIIEKRQSVAFWCNPISGHATLYWYQQILGQGPKLLIQFQNNGVVDDSQLPKDRFSAERLKGVDSTLKIQPAKLEDSAVYLCASSLGDNYNQPQHFGDGTRLSIL.

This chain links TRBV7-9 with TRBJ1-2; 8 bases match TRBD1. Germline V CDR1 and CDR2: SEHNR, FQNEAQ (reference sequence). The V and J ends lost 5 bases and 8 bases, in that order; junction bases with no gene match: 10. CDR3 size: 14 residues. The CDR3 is CASSLGQGLGGYTF. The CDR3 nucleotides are TGTGCCAGCAGCCTTGGACAGGGTTTAGGAGGCTACACCTTC.

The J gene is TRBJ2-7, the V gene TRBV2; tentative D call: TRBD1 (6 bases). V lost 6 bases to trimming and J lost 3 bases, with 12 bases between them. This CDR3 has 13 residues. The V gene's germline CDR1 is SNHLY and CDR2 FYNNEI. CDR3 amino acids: CASSGETGYEQYF. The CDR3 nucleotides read TGTGCCAGCAGCGGCGAGACAGGCTACGAGCAGTACTTC.

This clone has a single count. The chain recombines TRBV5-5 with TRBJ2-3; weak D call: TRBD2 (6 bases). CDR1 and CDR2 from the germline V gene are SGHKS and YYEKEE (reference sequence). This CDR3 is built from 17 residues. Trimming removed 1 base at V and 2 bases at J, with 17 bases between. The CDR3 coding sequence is TGTGCCAGCAGCTTGTGGGGGGTAGCGGTGGACACAGATACGCAGTATTTT. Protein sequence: CASSLWGVAVDTDTQYF.

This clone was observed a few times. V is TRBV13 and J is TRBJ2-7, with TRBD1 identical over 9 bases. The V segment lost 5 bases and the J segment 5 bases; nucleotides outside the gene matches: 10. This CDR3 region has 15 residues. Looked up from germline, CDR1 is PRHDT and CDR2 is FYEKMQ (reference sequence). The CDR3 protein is CASSPGTGRVHEQYF. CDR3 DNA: TGTGCCAGCAGCCCAGGGACAGGGAGAGTGCACGAGCAGTACTTC. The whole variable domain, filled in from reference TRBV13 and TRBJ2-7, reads AAGVIQSPRHLIKEKRETATLKCYPIPRHDTVYWYQQGPGQDPQFLISFYEKMQSDKGSIPDRFSAQQFSDYHSELNMSSLELGDSALYFCASSPGTGRVHEQYFGPGTRLTVT.

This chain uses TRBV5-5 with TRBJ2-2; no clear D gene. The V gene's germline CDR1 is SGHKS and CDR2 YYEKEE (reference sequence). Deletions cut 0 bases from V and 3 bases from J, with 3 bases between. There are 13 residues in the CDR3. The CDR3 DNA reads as TGTGCCAGCAGCTTGGACGACACCGGGGAGCTGTTTTTT. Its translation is CASSLDDTGELFF.

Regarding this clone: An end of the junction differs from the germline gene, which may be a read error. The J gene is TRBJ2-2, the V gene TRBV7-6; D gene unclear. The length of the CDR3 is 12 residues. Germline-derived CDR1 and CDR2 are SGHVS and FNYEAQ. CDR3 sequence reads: CASSLGTGELFF. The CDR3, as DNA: TGTGCCAGCAGTTTAGGGACCGGGGAGCTGTTTTTT.

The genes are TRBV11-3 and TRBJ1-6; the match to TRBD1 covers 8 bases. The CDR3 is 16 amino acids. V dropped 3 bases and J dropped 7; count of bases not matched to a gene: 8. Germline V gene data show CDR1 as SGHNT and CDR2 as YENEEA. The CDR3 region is CASSLGQGARNSPLHF. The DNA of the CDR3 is TGTGCCAGCAGCTTGGGGCAGGGGGCGCGAAATTCACCCCTCCACTTT. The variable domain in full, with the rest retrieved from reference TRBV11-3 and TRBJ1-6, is EAGVVQSPRYKIIEKKQPVAFWCNPISGHNTLYWYLQNLGQGPELLIRYENEEAVDDSQLPKDRFSAERLKGVDSTLKIQPAELGDSAVYLCASSLGQGARNSPLHFGNGTRLTVT.

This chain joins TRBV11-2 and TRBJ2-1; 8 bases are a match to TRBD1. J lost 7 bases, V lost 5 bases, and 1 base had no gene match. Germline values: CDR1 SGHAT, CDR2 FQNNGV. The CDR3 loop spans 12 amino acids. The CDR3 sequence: CASSHRGNEQFF. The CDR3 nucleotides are TGTGCCAGCAGCCACAGGGGGAATGAGCAGTTCTTC.

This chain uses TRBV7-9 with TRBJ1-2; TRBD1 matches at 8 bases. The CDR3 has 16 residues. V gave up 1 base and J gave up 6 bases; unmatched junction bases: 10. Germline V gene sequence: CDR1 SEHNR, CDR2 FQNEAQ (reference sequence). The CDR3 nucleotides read TGTGCCAGCAGCTTAGGCCAGGGGGCGCCGGGTGATGGCTACACCTTC. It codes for CASSLGQGAPGDGYTF.